This passage covers 26 T cell receptor beta chains from one sample sequenced in a study of cytomegalovirus exposure and HLA in healthy donors. Researchers ran the PCR with 60 Vbeta and 13 Jbeta primers. The repertoire was sequenced with immunoSEQ multiplex PCR; TCRdb's copy has only in-frame clones and lacks some. The sample shows over 150,000 clones, around 86% of them seen only once. The sequencing sample was made of PBMCs. The receptors were sampled from a man aged 50 to 59 in good health and CMV-seronegative.

The chain carries TRBV19 and TRBJ2-2; weak D call: TRBD2 (5 bases). In germline, CDR1 is LNHDA, CDR2 SQIVND (reference sequence). The CDR3 contains 15 residues. V was shortened by 4 bases and J by 4 bases, with 13 bases between the two germline ends. DNA of the CDR3: TGTGCCAGTAGTAACCCCGGACTGGTCACCGGGGAGCTGTTTTTT. Encoded protein: CASSNPGLVTGELFF.

The chain has TRBV28 and TRBJ2-7, with 9 nucleotides matching TRBD1. The J segment lost 7 bases and the V segment lost 8 bases, leaving 9 bases of the junction unmatched. In germline, CDR1 is MDHEN, CDR2 SYDVKM. The CDR3 has 13 residues. CDR3 in amino acids: CASLGDRVREQYF. The CDR3 DNA reads as TGTGCCAGCCTCGGGGACAGGGTCAGGGAGCAGTACTTC.

This rearrangement joins TRBV7-2 to TRBJ2-7; 8 nucleotides match TRBD1. Germline CDR1 is SGHTA and CDR2 is FQGNSA. V gave up 3 bases and J gave up 4 bases; unmatched junction bases: 5. The CDR3 runs 14 residues. Here the CDR3 DNA reads TGTGCCAGCAGCTTCGGACAGGGACGGTACGAGCAGTACTTC. Its protein is CASSFGQGRYEQYF.

In its sample, this clone was seen once. V and J are TRBV2 and TRBJ2-3; weak D call: TRBD2 (5 bases). Germline loops: CDR1 SNHLY, CDR2 FYNNEI. The CDR3 sequence is 14 residues long. Trimming took off 3 bases at V and 0 bases at J, with 7 bases between the two ends. CDR3 sequence (DNA): TGTGCCAGCAGTGAGGGGAGAAGCACAGATACGCAGTATTTT. Amino acid sequence: CASSEGRSTDTQYF. Together with reference TRBV2 and TRBJ2-3, the CDR3 gives the full variable domain: EPEVTQTPSHQVTQMGQEVILRCVPISNHLYFYWYRQILGQKVEFLVSFYNNEISEKSEIFDDQFSVERPDGSNFTLKIRSTKLEDSAMYFCASSEGRSTDTQYFGPGTRLTVL.

The genes are TRBV6-6 and TRBJ2-7; TRBD2 matches at 11 bases. Germline CDR1 MNHNY, CDR2 SVGAGI (reference sequence). J gave up 4 bases and V 10 bases, and 9 bases lay outside the gene matches. This CDR3 is 14 amino acids long. CDR3 in DNA: TGTGCCACCAAACGGGTAGCGGGAGGGTACGAGCAGTACTTC. It is translated as CATKRVAGGYEQYF.

This rearrangement joins TRBV5-1 to TRBJ2-1, with 7 bases matching TRBD1. This CDR3 is built from 15 residues. Per the germline V gene, CDR1 is SGHRS and CDR2 is YFSETQ. V lost 3 bases and J lost 1; bases outside the gene matches: 4. CDR3 sequence: CASSWTGGSYNEQFF. In DNA form, the CDR3 reads TGCGCCAGCAGCTGGACAGGTGGTTCCTACAATGAGCAGTTCTTC.

The V gene is TRBV6-4, the J gene TRBJ2-2; D unclear. The CDR3 has 15 residues. V was clipped by 6 bases and J by 5 bases, with 16 bases between them. Looked up from germline, CDR1 is MRHNA and CDR2 is SNTAGT. CDR3 nucleotides: TGTGCCAGCAGCGCAGAGCCCCCCGGGACCGGGGAGCTGTTTTTT. Translated: CASSAEPPGTGELFF.

This rearrangement joins TRBV27 to TRBJ1-4, with D possibly TRBD1 on 6 matching bases. This CDR3 contains 16 residues. The V end lost 4 bases, the J end lost 2 bases, and 14 bases lay between the germline ends. Germline CDR1 and CDR2: MNHEY and SMNVEV (reference sequence). The CDR3 region is CASSSDRMGTNEKLFF. CDR3 sequence (DNA): TGTGCCAGCAGTTCAGACAGGATGGGCACTAATGAAAAACTGTTTTTT.

This chain connects TRBV6-6 to TRBJ2-7; a possible D gene is TRBD2 (5 bases). This CDR3 region has 12 residues. Germline V gives CDR1 MNHNY, CDR2 SVGAGI (reference sequence). V lost 5 bases, J lost 0 bases, and 5 bases lay in between. CDR3 region: CASSGSSYEQYF. The CDR3 nucleotides are TGTGCCAGCAGTGGGAGCTCCTACGAGCAGTACTTC.

Points on this clone: No conserved phenylalanine or tryptophan ends this CDR3, so it is likely a read error. The chain uses TRBV7-8 and TRBJ2-7; D may be TRBD2 (5 bases). The V gene's germline CDR1 is SGHVS and CDR2 FQNEAQ. The V end lost 5 bases, the J end lost 0 bases, and 17 bases lay between the germline ends. There are 16 residues in the CDR3. CDR3 residues: CASSGDGLALSYEQYL. The CDR3 nucleotides read TGTGCCAGCAGCGGTGACGGACTGGCCCTCTCCTACGAGCAGTACCTC.

The V and J genes are TRBV6-6 and TRBJ2-5; 7 nucleotides line up with TRBD1. This CDR3 has 14 residues. Losses at the gene ends were 4 bases for V and 2 bases for J; bases not matched to a gene: 4. Germline V gene lookup returns CDR1 MNHNY and CDR2 SVGAGI (reference sequence). CDR3 DNA: TGTGCCAGCAGTTCCGGACAGGCTCAAGAGACCCAGTACTTC. Its protein is CASSSGQAQETQYF.

This CDR3 reads CASSSVGGGLGEQYF. CDR3 nucleotides: TGCGCCAGCAGCTCGGTAGGGGGAGGGTTGGGCGAGCAGTACTTC. V usage is TRBV5-1 and J usage is TRBJ2-7, with a possible D match to TRBD2 (7 bases). Germline V gene sequence: CDR1 SGHRS, CDR2 YFSETQ. The CDR3 runs 15 residues. V dropped 3 bases and J dropped 6 bases, with 19 bases sitting between them. Full variable domain (remainder filled in from reference TRBV5-1 and TRBJ2-7): KAGVTQTPRYLIKTRGQQVTLSCSPISGHRSVSWYQQTPGQGLQFLFEYFSETQRNKGNFPGRFSGRQFSNSRSEMNVSTLELGDSALYLCASSSVGGGLGEQYFGPGTRLTVT.

V gene TRBV9 combines with J gene TRBJ2-7, with TRBD1 identical over 10 bases. This CDR3 spans 16 amino acids. Trimming took 3 bases from V and 3 from J; bases not matched to a gene: 9. The germline CDR1 and CDR2 sequences are SGDLS and YYNGEE. The CDR3 loop is CASSAEPGQGIYEQYF. The CDR3 coding sequence is TGTGCCAGCAGCGCAGAGCCGGGACAGGGGATCTACGAGCAGTACTTC.

V usage is TRBV4-1 and J usage is TRBJ2-7; 12 bases fit TRBD2. Per germline, CDR1 MGHRA and CDR2 YSYEKL. CDR3 size: 19 residues. Trimming at V came to 4 bases and at J to 0 bases, leaving 13 bases not matched to a gene. CDR3 coding DNA: TGCGCCAGCAGCCCCGCCCCACTAGCGGGGGGCGCCAGCTCCTACGAGCAGTACTTC. It is translated as CASSPAPLAGGASSYEQYF.

V gene TRBV4-1 combines with J gene TRBJ2-5, with a possible D match to TRBD2 (6 bases). The V end lost 0 bases, the J end lost 5 bases, and 13 bases lay between the germline ends. The CDR3 is made up of 15 amino acids. Germline V gene sequence: CDR1 MGHRA, CDR2 YSYEKL. CDR3 sequence: CASSQDGGVAETQYF. Written as DNA, the CDR3 is TGCGCCAGCAGCCAAGATGGAGGGGTTGCGGAGACCCAGTACTTC.

The chain combines TRBV25-1 with TRBJ2-5; a possible D gene is TRBD2 (5 bases). This CDR3 spans 15 amino acids. V was shortened by 0 bases and J by 1 base, with 9 bases between the two germline ends. The V gene's germline CDR1 is MGHDK and CDR2 SYGVNS. CDR3: CASSEYRAAQETQYF. The CDR3 nucleotides are TGTGCCAGCAGTGAATACAGAGCGGCCCAAGAGACCCAGTACTTC.

CDR3 DNA: TGTGCCAGCAGTCTTATGGACAGGGACGTAGGAAACACCATATATTTT. It codes for CASSLMDRDVGNTIYF. The chain employs TRBV5-4 and TRBJ1-3; 8 nucleotides agree with TRBD1. The CDR3 runs 16 residues. V lost 5 bases, J lost 4 bases, and 11 bases stayed unmatched. The V gene's germline CDR1 is SGHNT and CDR2 YYREEE (reference sequence).

The chain is built from TRBV4-1 and TRBJ2-5; a weak D match, TRBD2 (7 bases). The DNA end favors TRBJ2-7, so the J call may be wrong. This CDR3 comprises 16 residues. CDR1 and CDR2 (germline): MGHRA, YSYEKL. The CDR3 DNA reads TGCGCCAGCAGCCAAGAGCGTCAGGGGAGGGGGTACGAGCAGTACTTC. This gives the protein CASSQERQGRGYEQYF.

This clone came up a few times. This chain connects TRBV7-2 to TRBJ1-5, with TRBD1 matching 9 bases. The CDR3 runs 14 residues. Germline V gives CDR1 SGHTA, CDR2 FQGNSA. With V trimmed by 5 bases and J by 5 bases, 4 bases remained unmatched. DNA of the CDR3: TGTGCCAGCAGCCCGGACAGGGGACATCAGCCCCAGCATTTT. Its translation is CASSPDRGHQPQHF.

This chain uses TRBV7-8 with TRBJ1-5, with D tentatively TRBD1 (5 bases). This CDR3 is built from 16 residues. Germline V gene data show CDR1 as SGHVS and CDR2 as FQNEAQ. V was cut by 1 base and J by 2 bases, with 12 bases left in between. Written as DNA, the CDR3 is TGTGCCAGCAGCTTAGTCGGGGGATTGGGCAATCAGCCCCAGCATTTT. Residues: CASSLVGGLGNQPQHF.

This clone was detected only once. This chain links TRBV19 with TRBJ1-1, with TRBD1 matching 10 bases. Germline values: CDR1 LNHDA, CDR2 SQIVND (reference sequence). This CDR3 comprises 10 residues. The CDR3 sequence: CGTGGKGAFF. The CDR3 DNA follows: TGTGGGACAGGGGGAAAGGGAGCTTTCTTT.

This clone was detected once. The genes are TRBV15 and TRBJ2-4; the D gene is possibly TRBD1 (5 bases). The CDR3 loop spans 15 amino acids. CDR1 is LNHNV and CDR2 is YYDKDF in the germline V gene (reference sequence). Trimming stripped 0 bases from V and 7 bases from J, with 13 bases between. The DNA of the CDR3 is TGTGCCACCAGCAGAGAGAAAGGACAAGCCAACATTCAGTACTTC. The encoded protein is CATSREKGQANIQYF.

This chain joins TRBV5-1 and TRBJ1-1, with 9 bases that match TRBD1. This CDR3 comprises 15 residues. V lost 2 bases and J lost 2; bases outside the gene matches: 4. The germline CDR1 and CDR2 sequences are SGHRS and YFSETQ. The CDR3: CASSLTGGRNTEAFF. The CDR3 DNA is TGCGCCAGCAGCTTAACAGGGGGCCGAAACACTGAAGCTTTCTTT.

The chain carries TRBV5-1 and TRBJ2-3; possible D gene TRBD1, 5 bases. Trimming left V 0 bases short and J 3 bases short, with 11 bases between. The germline V gene encodes CDR1 SGHRS and CDR2 YFSETQ. There are 15 residues in the CDR3. CDR3 coding DNA: TGCGCCAGCAGCTTGGGGCAGGGATGGACAGATACGCAGTATTTT. Protein: CASSLGQGWTDTQYF.

This clone is a singleton in its sample. J is TRBJ2-3 and V is TRBV2; D is undetermined. CDR1 SNHLY and CDR2 FYNNEI come from the germline V gene. CDR3 size: 11 residues. Trimming took 9 bases from V and 5 from J, leaving 9 bases between them. DNA of the CDR3: TGTGCCAGTTCCAGAAGAGATACGCAGTATTTT. Protein sequence: CASSRRDTQYF.

The CDR3 sequence: CASSTGQGYEQYF. CDR3 bases: TGCGCCAGCAGCACCGGACAGGGCTACGAGCAGTACTTC. The rearrangement joins TRBV4-1 to TRBJ2-7; TRBD1 aligns across 8 bases. Germline lookup yields CDR1 MGHRA and CDR2 YSYEKL. CDR3 size: 13 residues. Trimming removed 5 bases from V and 3 bases from J; junction bases left unmatched: 3.